This T cell receptor beta chain came from a study of blood T cell repertoires in COVID-19. Study background: Acute and convalescent COVID-19 samples came from the United States, Italy and Spain. Sources were T cells, B-cell-depleted T cells, or PBMCs; the material itself was cDNA or gDNA.

The CDR3 runs to 15 residues. V was cut by 0 bases and J by 5 bases, with 17 bases left in between. In germline, CDR1 is GTSNPN, CDR2 SVGIG (reference sequence). Study processing details: By means of reference gene primer amplification, nucleated cell counts were estimated. Generated by immunoSEQ multiplex PCR, the TCRdb table keeps only in-frame clones and is missing some. D and trimming come from the DNA, and the V and J calls and clone size come from that table. The sample includes around 150,000 clones, roughly 80% seen only once; the top ten take approximately 9%. This chain links TRBV30 with TRBJ2-7; TRBD2 might be the D (5 bases). This receptor was taken from a woman aged 50 to 65 with active or convalescent COVID-19. Sample: peripheral blood. In nucleotides, the CDR3 is TGTGCCTGGAGTGTACTTCCCGGACCGCGGGACGAGCAGTACTTC. Encoded protein: CAWSVLPGPRDEQYF.